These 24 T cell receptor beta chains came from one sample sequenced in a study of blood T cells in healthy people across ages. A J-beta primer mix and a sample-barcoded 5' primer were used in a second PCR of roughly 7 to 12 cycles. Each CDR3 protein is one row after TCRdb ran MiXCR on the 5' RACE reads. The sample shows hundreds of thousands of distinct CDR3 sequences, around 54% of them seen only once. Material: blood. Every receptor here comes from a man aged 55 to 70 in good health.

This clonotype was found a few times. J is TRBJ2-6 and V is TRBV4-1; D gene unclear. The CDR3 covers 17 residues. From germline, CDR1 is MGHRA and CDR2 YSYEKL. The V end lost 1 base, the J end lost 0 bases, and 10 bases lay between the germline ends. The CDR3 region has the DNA TGCGCCAGCAGCCAAGGCCCTCAGCTCTCTGGGGCCAACGTCCTGACTTTC. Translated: CASSQGPQLSGANVLTF.

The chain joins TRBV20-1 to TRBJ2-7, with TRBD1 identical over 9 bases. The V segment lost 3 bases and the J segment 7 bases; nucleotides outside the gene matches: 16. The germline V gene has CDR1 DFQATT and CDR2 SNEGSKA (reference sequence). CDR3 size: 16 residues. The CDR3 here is CSARFWTGTGKNEQYF. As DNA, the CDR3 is TGCAGTGCTAGGTTTTGGACCGGGACAGGGAAAAATGAGCAGTACTTC.

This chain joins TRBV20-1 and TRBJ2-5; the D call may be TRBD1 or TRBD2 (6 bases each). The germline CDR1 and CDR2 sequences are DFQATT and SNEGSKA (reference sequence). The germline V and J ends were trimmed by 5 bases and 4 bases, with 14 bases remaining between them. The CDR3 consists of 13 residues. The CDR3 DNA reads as TGCAGTGCTCTTACAGGGAGGAGAGAGACCCAGTACTTC. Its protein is CSALTGRRETQYF.

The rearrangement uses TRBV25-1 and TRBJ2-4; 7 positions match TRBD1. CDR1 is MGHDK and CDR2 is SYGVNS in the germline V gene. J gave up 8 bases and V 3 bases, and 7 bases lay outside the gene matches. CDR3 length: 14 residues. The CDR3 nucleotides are TGTGCCAGCAGTGATAACAGGGGTTCGGACATTCAGTACTTC. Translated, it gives CASSDNRGSDIQYF. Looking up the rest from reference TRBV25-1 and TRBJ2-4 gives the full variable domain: EADIYQTPRYLVIGTGKKITLECSQTMGHDKMYWYQQDPGMELHLIHYSYGVNSTEKGDLSSESTVSRIRTEHFPLTLESARPSHTSQYLCASSDNRGSDIQYFGAGTRLSVL.

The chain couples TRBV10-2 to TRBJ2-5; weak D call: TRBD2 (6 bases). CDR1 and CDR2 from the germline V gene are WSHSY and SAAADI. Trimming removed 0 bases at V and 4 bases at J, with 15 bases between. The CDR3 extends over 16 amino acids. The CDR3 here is CASSESGQGGGETQYF. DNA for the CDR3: TGCGCCAGCAGTGAGTCTGGGCAGGGAGGAGGAGAGACCCAGTACTTC.

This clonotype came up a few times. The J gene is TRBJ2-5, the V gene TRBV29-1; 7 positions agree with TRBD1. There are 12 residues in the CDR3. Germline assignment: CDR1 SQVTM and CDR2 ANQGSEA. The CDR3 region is CTSGDSQETQYF. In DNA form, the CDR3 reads TGCACCTCCGGGGACAGCCAAGAGACCCAGTACTTC.

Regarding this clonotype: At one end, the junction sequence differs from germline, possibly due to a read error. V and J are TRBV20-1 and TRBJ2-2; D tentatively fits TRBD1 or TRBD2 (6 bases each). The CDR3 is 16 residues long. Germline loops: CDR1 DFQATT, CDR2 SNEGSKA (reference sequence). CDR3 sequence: CSASPGWGAGTRELFF. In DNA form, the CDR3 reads TGCAGTGCTAGCCCAGGATGGGGGGCAGGCACCCGGGAGCTGTTTTTT.

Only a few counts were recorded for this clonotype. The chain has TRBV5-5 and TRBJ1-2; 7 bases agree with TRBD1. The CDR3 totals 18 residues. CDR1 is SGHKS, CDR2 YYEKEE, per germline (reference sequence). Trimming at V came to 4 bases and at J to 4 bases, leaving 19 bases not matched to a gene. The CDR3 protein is CASSPTAGDIGTAYGYTF. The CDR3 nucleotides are TGTGCCAGCAGCCCTACGGCGGGGGATATCGGGACAGCCTATGGCTACACCTTC.

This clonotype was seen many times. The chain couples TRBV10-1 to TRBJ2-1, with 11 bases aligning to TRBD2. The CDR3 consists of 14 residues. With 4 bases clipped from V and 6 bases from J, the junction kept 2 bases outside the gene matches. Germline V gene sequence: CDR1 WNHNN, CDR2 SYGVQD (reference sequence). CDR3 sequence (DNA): TGCGCCAGCAGTGCTAGCGGGGGGATCAATGAGCAGTTCTTC. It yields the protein CASSASGGINEQFF.

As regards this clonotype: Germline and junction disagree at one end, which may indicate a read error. The CDR3 region is CASSQDDRGTTKAFF. DNA of the CDR3: TGTGCCAGCAGCCAAGATGACAGGGGAACCACTAAAGCTTTCTTT. The gene calls are TRBV4-2 and TRBJ1-1; 8 bases are shared with TRBD1. Germline V gives CDR1 LGHNA, CDR2 YNFKEQ. The CDR3 loop spans 15 amino acids.

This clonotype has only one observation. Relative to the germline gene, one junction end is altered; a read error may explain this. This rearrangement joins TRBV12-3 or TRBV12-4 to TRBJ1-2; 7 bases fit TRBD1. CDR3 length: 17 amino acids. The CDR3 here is CASSSGQAQHRSVGYTF. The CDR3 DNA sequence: TGCGCCAGCAGTTCCGGACAGGCCCAACATCGTAGTGTGGGCTACACCTTC.

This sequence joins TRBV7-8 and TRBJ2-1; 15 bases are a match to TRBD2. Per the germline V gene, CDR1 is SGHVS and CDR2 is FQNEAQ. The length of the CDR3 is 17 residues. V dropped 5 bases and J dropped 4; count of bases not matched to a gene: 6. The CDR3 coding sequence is TGTGCCAGCAGCCCAAGGACTAGCGGGGGGGTGTACAATGAGCAGTTCTTC. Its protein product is CASSPRTSGGVYNEQFF.

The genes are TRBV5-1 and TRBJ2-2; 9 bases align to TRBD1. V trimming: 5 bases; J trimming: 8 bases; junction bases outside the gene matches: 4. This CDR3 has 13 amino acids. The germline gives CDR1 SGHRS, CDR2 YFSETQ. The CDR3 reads CASRTGGPGELFF. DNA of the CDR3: TGCGCCAGCAGGACAGGGGGACCGGGGGAGCTGTTTTTT.

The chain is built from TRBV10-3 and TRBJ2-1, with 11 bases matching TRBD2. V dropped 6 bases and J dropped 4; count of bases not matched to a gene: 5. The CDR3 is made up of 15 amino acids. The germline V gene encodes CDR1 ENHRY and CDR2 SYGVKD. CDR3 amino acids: CAIRYTSGGYNEQFF. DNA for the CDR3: TGTGCCATCAGATACACTAGCGGGGGATACAATGAGCAGTTCTTC.

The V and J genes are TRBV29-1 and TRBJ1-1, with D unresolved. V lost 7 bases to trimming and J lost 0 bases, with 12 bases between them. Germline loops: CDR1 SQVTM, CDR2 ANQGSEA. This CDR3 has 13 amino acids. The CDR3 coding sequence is TGCAGCGGGCGGCAGAGTATGAACACTGAAGCTTTCTTT. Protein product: CSGRQSMNTEAFF.

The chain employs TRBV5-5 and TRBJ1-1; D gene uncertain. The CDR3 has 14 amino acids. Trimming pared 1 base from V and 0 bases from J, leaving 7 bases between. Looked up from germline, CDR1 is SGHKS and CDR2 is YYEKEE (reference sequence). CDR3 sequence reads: CASSLSAMNTEAFF. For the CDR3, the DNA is TGTGCCAGCAGCTTGTCGGCGATGAACACTGAAGCTTTCTTT. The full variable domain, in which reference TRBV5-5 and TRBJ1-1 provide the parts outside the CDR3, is DAGVTQSPTHLIKTRGQQVTLRCSPISGHKSVSWYQQVLGQGPQFIFQYYEKEERGRGNFPDRFSARQFPNYSSELNVNALLLGDSALYLCASSLSAMNTEAFFGQGTRLTVV.

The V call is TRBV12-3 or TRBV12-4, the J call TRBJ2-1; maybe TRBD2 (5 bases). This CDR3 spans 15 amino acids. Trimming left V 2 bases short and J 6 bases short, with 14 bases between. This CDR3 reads CASSLWPGVSNEQFF. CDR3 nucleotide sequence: TGTGCCAGCAGTTTATGGCCCGGGGTGTCCAATGAGCAGTTCTTC.

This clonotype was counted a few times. The CDR3 coding sequence is TGCAGCGTTGAAAAGCCTAGTCCCGATGAGCAGTTCTTC. This codes for CSVEKPSPDEQFF. The V gene is TRBV29-1, the J gene TRBJ2-1; D ambiguous. The CDR3 totals 13 residues. V was trimmed by 2 bases and J by 8 bases, leaving 13 bases between them. The V gene's germline CDR1 is SQVTM and CDR2 ANQGSEA.

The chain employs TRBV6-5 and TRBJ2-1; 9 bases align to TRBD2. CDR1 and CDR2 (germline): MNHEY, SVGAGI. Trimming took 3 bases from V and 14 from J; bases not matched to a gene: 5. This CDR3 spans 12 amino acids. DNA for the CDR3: TGTGCCAGCAGTTATAGCGGGAGAAATAAGTTCTTC. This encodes CASSYSGRNKFF.

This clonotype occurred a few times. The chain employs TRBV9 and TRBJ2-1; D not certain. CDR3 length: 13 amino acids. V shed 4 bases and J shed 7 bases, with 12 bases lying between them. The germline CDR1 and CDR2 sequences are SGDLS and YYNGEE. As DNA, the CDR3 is TGTGCCAGCAGCATTACCTTGGGGAATGAGCAGTTCTTC. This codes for CASSITLGNEQFF.

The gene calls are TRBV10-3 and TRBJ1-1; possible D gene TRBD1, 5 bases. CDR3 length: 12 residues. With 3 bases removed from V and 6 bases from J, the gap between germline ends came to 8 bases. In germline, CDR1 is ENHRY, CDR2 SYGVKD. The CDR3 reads CAISDRTSEAFF. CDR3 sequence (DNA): TGTGCCATCAGTGACCGGACATCTGAAGCTTTCTTT.

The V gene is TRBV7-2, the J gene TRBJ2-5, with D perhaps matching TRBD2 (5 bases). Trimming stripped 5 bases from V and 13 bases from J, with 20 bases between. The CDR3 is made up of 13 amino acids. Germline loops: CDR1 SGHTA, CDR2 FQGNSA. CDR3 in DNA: TGTGCCAGCAGCCAGACCCCTAGCCAGGTTGGGTACTTC. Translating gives CASSQTPSQVGYF.

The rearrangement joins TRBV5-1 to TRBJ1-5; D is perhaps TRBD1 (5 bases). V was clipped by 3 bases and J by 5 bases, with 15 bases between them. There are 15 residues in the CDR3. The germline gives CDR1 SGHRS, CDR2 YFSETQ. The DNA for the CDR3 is TGCGCCAGCAGCTGGAGTGGGGGTGGGGATCAGCCCCAGCATTTT. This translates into CASSWSGGGDQPQHF.

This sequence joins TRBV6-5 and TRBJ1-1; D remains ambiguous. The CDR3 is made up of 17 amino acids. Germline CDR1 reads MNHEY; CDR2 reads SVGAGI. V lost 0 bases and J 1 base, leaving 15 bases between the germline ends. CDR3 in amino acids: CASSYSPGVKENTEAFF. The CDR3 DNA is TGTGCCAGCAGTTACTCGCCCGGGGTTAAGGAGAACACTGAAGCTTTCTTT.